The entry that follows covers one T cell receptor (beta chain) sequence. This clonotype showed up many times. No cognate antigen has been identified for it. No base quality information exists; no much larger clone differs at one position. The sample originates from a study of response to subunit inactivated influenza vaccine (dated by TCRdb to the late 2010s). Background on the whole study: To follow how T cells responded to a trivalent subunit inactivated influenza vaccine, the researchers relied on deep quantitative profiling of the T cell receptor repertoire. What the authors observed across the whole study: According to the authors, only a limited number of new T cells may be recruited by each seasonal influenza vaccination.

The method behind the library was RT-PCR. Sequencing was carried out with an Illumina HiSeq 2500. Using fastp at Q25 and MiXCR, TCRdb reprocessed the public reads and kept productive beta chains. Identical CDR3 protein sequences are pooled into one entry, listed with their most common genes and DNA. This sample is represented by a few hundred thousand distinct CDR3 sequences; about a fifth of them were singletons. About 10% of the sample belongs to the ten largest clones. The source of this sequence is a man between 50 and 70 years old who received an inactivated influenza vaccine. Donor details come from another sample of the same person, matched by shared clones. The sample consisted of PBMCs from blood, taken approximately 22 months after vaccination.

The CDR3 protein: CASSLETSGSGNTIYF. The DNA reads as follows: TGTGCCAGCAGCTTGGAGACCTCAGGGTCTGGAAACACCATATATTTT. Rearrangement joined TRBV7-9 to TRBJ1-3, with a weak D call of TRBD1 (5 bases match). Inclusive of the bounding cysteine and phenylalanine, the CDR3 is 16 residues long. Just the 48-base CDR3 DNA is kept, in frame starting at base 1. Per the germline V gene (reference sequence), SEHNR is the CDR1 and FQNEAQ is the CDR2. Trimming takes 3 bases from V and 1 base from J, and the germline ends sit 13 bases apart. Reference TRBV7-9 and TRBJ1-3 proteins supply the regions before and after the CDR3; the full variable domain is: DTGVSQNPRHKITKRGQNVTFRCDPISEHNRLYWYRQTLGQGPEFLTYFQNEAQLEKSRLLSDRFSAERPKGSFSTLEIQRTEQGDSAMYLCASSLETSGSGNTIYFGEGSWLTVV.